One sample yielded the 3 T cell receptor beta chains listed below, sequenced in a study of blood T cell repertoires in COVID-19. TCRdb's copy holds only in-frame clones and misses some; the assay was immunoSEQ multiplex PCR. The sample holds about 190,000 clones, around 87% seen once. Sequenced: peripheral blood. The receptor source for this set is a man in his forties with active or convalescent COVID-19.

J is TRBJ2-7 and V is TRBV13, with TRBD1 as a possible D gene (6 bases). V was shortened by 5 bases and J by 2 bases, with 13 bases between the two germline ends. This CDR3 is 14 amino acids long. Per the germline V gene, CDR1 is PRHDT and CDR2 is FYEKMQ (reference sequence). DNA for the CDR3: TGTGCCAGCAGCCAATCTGGGGGCACCTACGAGCAGTACTTC. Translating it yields CASSQSGGTYEQYF. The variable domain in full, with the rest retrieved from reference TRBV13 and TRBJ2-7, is AAGVIQSPRHLIKEKRETATLKCYPIPRHDTVYWYQQGPGQDPQFLISFYEKMQSDKGSIPDRFSAQQFSDYHSELNMSSLELGDSALYFCASSQSGGTYEQYFGPGTRLTVT.

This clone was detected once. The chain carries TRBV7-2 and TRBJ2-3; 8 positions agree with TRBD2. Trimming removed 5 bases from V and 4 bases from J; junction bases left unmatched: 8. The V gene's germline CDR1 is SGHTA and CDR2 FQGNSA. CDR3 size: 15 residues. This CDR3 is CASSPHGRGADTQYF. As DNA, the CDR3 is TGTGCCAGCAGCCCCCACGGGCGGGGGGCAGATACGCAGTATTTT.

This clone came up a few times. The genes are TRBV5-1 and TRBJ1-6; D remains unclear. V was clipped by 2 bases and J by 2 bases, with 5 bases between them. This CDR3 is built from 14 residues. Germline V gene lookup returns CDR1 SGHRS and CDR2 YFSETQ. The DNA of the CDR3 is TGCGCCAGCAGCTTCGACACCTATAATTCACCCCTCCACTTT. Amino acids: CASSFDTYNSPLHF.